What follows are 8 T cell receptor beta chains derived from one specimen sequenced in a study of CD4 T cells in relation to SARS-CoV-2 and coronaviruses. The assay was immunoSEQ multiplex PCR, and TCRdb's table has in-frame clones only and misses some. This repertoire shows 60,000 or so clones, 94% found once; its top ten account for roughly 0.14%. CD4+ T cells from unexposed donors were obtained before the COVID-19 pandemic (2011-2018). The specimen was naive CD4+ T cells from PBMCs. Subset given: naive CD4+ T cells isolated by negative enrichment. The receptor set was obtained from a human donor in good health.

This clone appeared once. The rearrangement uses TRBV6-6 and TRBJ2-5; 9 nucleotides align to TRBD1. This CDR3 has 15 residues. The germline gives CDR1 MNHNY, CDR2 SVGAGI (reference sequence). V shed 7 bases and J 3 bases; nucleotides not matched to a gene: 9. The CDR3 reads CASKFGTGIEETQYF. The CDR3 region has the DNA TGTGCCAGCAAATTTGGGACAGGGATAGAAGAGACCCAGTACTTC.

CDR3 sequence (DNA): TGCGCCAGCAGCTTGGGCCCAGGACTAGCGGGCCAAACAGATACGCAGTATTTT. It yields the protein CASSLGPGLAGQTDTQYF. The V gene is TRBV5-1, the J gene TRBJ2-3; 11 bases map to TRBD2. The CDR3 is 18 amino acids. From germline, CDR1 is SGHRS and CDR2 YFSETQ. The junction had 9 bases not matched to a gene; V was cut back by 0 bases and J by 3 bases.

This clone was observed a single time. Here the CDR3 reads CASSRNLVARGRYNEQFF. DNA of the CDR3: TGTGCCAGCAGTCGGAATTTAGTCGCCAGGGGGAGGTACAATGAGCAGTTCTTC. This chain links TRBV5-8 with TRBJ2-1; tentative D call: TRBD1 (7 bases). Deletions cut 5 bases from V and 4 bases from J, with 25 bases between. CDR1 and CDR2 from the germline V gene are SGHTS and YDEGEE. CDR3 size: 18 residues. Variable domain in full (rest from reference TRBV5-8 and TRBJ2-1): EAGVTQSPTHLIKTRGQQATLRCSPISGHTSVYWYQQALGLGLQFLLWYDEGEERNRGNFPPRFSGRQFPNYSSELNVNALELEDSALYLCASSRNLVARGRYNEQFFGPGTRLTVL.

The genes are TRBV19 and TRBJ2-5, with 13 nucleotides matching TRBD2. Germline CDR1 is LNHDA and CDR2 is SQIVND (reference sequence). The CDR3 spans 16 residues. V gave up 4 bases and J gave up 5 bases; unmatched junction bases: 7. The CDR3 loop is CASSRGLAGKRETQYF. Here the CDR3 DNA reads TGTGCCAGTAGTAGGGGACTAGCGGGGAAAAGGGAGACCCAGTACTTC.

The V and J genes are TRBV25-1 and TRBJ2-5; 9 bases line up with TRBD2. Trimming cost V 1 base and J 4 bases; bases outside gene matches: 7. CDR3 length equals 16 residues. Germline V lookup: CDR1 MGHDK, CDR2 SYGVNS. CDR3 in amino acids: CASSEFYSGSGETQYF. In DNA form, the CDR3 reads TGTGCCAGCAGTGAATTCTATAGCGGGAGTGGAGAGACCCAGTACTTC. The whole variable domain, remainder taken from reference TRBV25-1 and TRBJ2-5, is EADIYQTPRYLVIGTGKKITLECSQTMGHDKMYWYQQDPGMELHLIHYSYGVNSTEKGDLSSESTVSRIRTEHFPLTLESARPSHTSQYLCASSEFYSGSGETQYFGPGTRLLVL.

J is TRBJ1-5 and V is TRBV19; D unresolved. The CDR3 runs 18 residues. CDR1 and CDR2 from the germline V gene are LNHDA and SQIVND (reference sequence). V shed 5 bases and J shed 0 bases, with 20 bases lying between them. The CDR3 here is CASSPYPGSGNSNQPQHF. CDR3 bases: TGTGCCAGTAGTCCATACCCGGGATCAGGCAATAGCAATCAGCCCCAGCATTTT.

The rearrangement uses TRBV7-8 and TRBJ2-2, with D possibly being TRBD2 (5 bases). Germline V gene lookup returns CDR1 SGHVS and CDR2 FQNEAQ. V lost 5 bases, J lost 0 bases, and 19 bases lay in between. The CDR3 has 18 residues. The CDR3 DNA follows: TGTGCCAGCAGCCGGCGAGGGTATACCGGCTCGAACACCGGGGAGCTGTTTTTT. It translates to CASSRRGYTGSNTGELFF.

The chain uses TRBV6-1 and TRBJ1-2; no clear D gene. Germline lookup yields CDR1 MNHNS and CDR2 SASEGT. Between the trimmed V and J ends, which lost 6 bases and 2 bases, there was a span of 10 bases. The CDR3 sequence is 13 residues long. CDR3 sequence: CASSLGPNYGYTF. The CDR3 bases are TGTGCCAGCAGCCTTGGGCCGAACTATGGCTACACCTTC.